The 29 T cell receptor beta chains below were found in one sample sequenced in a study of post-analysis software for immune sequencing data. Included in the TCR beta cDNA libraries were unique molecular identifiers. Using its own MiXCR run on the PCR reads, TCRdb lists one record per CDR3 protein. The sample lists approximately 730,000 distinct CDR3 sequences, around 42% seen once, with 4% to 5% in the top ten. No antigen has been assigned to these receptors. Regarding the study as a whole: There were five or six TRBV segments more frequent in patients than controls, and TRBV5-6, TRBV5-1 and TRBV20-1 were among them.

Sequenced: blood. Receptors were obtained from a girl aged 10-17 years with multiple sclerosis.

This clonotype was recorded a few times. The V gene is TRBV6-1, the J gene TRBJ2-5; 7 positions agree with TRBD1. The V gene's germline CDR1 is MNHNS and CDR2 SASEGT. This CDR3 has 14 amino acids. The V and J ends lost 4 bases and 1 base, in that order; junction bases with no gene match: 3. CDR3 DNA sequence: TGTGCCAGCAGTGGAGGACAGGCCCAAGAGACCCAGTACTTC. Encoded protein: CASSGGQAQETQYF.

V is TRBV7-9 and J is TRBJ2-5; 9 bases fit TRBD2. Germline V gene lookup returns CDR1 SEHNR and CDR2 FQNEAQ (reference sequence). V shed 1 base, J shed 11 bases, and the junction held 14 bases outside the gene matches. The CDR3 contains 16 residues. The CDR3 reads CASSLVAGEDYNEQYF. CDR3 coding DNA: TGTGCCAGCAGCTTAGTAGCGGGAGAGGATTACAATGAGCAGTACTTC.

The V and J genes are TRBV9 and TRBJ1-2; no definite D call. With 2 bases removed from V and 8 bases from J, the gap between germline ends came to 13 bases. This CDR3 comprises 13 residues. Per the germline V gene, CDR1 is SGDLS and CDR2 is YYNGEE. The CDR3: CASSVYSGYGYTF. The CDR3 nucleotides are TGTGCCAGCAGCGTTTACAGTGGGTACGGCTACACCTTC.

This clonotype turned up a few times. The rearrangement links TRBV29-1 to TRBJ2-5, with 8 bases matching TRBD2. The end of the DNA is better explained by TRBJ2-7, so the J call may be wrong. The CDR3 totals 12 residues. Germline CDR1 is SQVTM and CDR2 is ANQGSEA. The CDR3 DNA follows: TGCAGCGTTGCGAGCGGGAGAGCCGAGCAGTACTTC. As protein: CSVASGRAEQYF.

V usage is TRBV6-5 and J usage is TRBJ2-1; TRBD2 aligns across 8 bases. The ends lost 8 bases at V and 2 bases at J; junction bases unmatched: 8. Germline V gene lookup returns CDR1 MNHEY and CDR2 SVGAGI. The CDR3 extends over 15 amino acids. CDR3 DNA: TGTGCCAGCGGATCGAGCGGGAGTACCTACAATGAGCAGTTCTTC. Translation: CASGSSGSTYNEQFF.

The chain combines TRBV24-1 with TRBJ2-5; 15 bases agree with TRBD2. This CDR3 spans 17 amino acids. V was pared by 3 bases and J by 5 bases, with 6 bases of the junction left unmatched. Germline loops: CDR1 KGHDR, CDR2 SFDVKD. DNA of the CDR3: TGTGCCACCAGTGATGTGGGACTAGCGGGAGGAGGGGAGACCCAGTACTTC. It translates to CATSDVGLAGGGETQYF.

The V gene is TRBV6-2 or TRBV6-3, the J gene TRBJ2-7; weak D call: TRBD2 (6 bases). Germline CDR1 is MNHEY and CDR2 is SVGEGT. V was cut by 6 bases and J by 5 bases, with 17 bases left in between. The CDR3 runs to 14 residues. CDR3 DNA: TGTGCCAGCAGACCTGGGGCGGGAAAGCACGAGCAGTACTTC. Amino acid sequence: CASRPGAGKHEQYF.

This chain uses TRBV12-3 or TRBV12-4 with TRBJ2-1; maybe TRBD1 (5 bases). This CDR3 contains 15 residues. Between the trimmed V and J ends, which lost 3 bases and 0 bases, there was a span of 9 bases. The CDR3 DNA reads as TGTGCCAGCAGTTTGGGGCTTGGCTCCTACAATGAGCAGTTCTTC. This translates into CASSLGLGSYNEQFF.

V gene TRBV15 combines with J gene TRBJ2-3, with D unresolved. CDR3 size: 11 residues. V shed 3 bases and J shed 3 bases, with 1 base lying between them. Per germline, CDR1 LNHNV and CDR2 YYDKDF (reference sequence). CDR3 residues: CATSRTDTQYF. CDR3 sequence (DNA): TGTGCCACCAGCAGGACAGATACGCAGTATTTT.

The chain employs TRBV2 and TRBJ2-2, with D possibly being TRBD1 (5 bases). V gave up 7 bases and J gave up 0 bases, with 12 bases separating them. This CDR3 region has 15 residues. In germline, CDR1 is SNHLY, CDR2 FYNNEI. The CDR3 protein is CASTTGHTNTGELFF. CDR3 bases: TGTGCCAGCACTACAGGCCACACGAACACCGGGGAGCTGTTTTTT.

This clonotype was seen only once. Being one base from a much bigger clone, this may be a read error. Here the CDR3 reads CSARGIAGYEQYF. The CDR3 DNA reads TGCAGTGCTAGAGGAATAGCGGGCTACGAGCAGTACTTC. V and J are TRBV20-1 and TRBJ2-7; the match to TRBD2 covers 7 bases. V shed 1 base and J 3 bases; nucleotides not matched to a gene: 3. CDR3 length: 13 amino acids. Germline-derived CDR1 and CDR2 are DFQATT and SNEGSKA (reference sequence).

This clonotype was found a few times. The chain joins TRBV6-1 to TRBJ2-1; D is unresolved. Trimming took off 1 base at V and 2 bases at J, with 9 bases between the two ends. Germline CDR1 and CDR2: MNHNS and SASEGT. The CDR3 contains 15 residues. The CDR3 protein is CASSEGPAPYNEQFF. The DNA of the CDR3 is TGTGCCAGCAGTGAAGGTCCGGCCCCCTACAATGAGCAGTTCTTC.

The V and J genes are TRBV12-3 or TRBV12-4 and TRBJ2-3; the match to TRBD2 covers 11 bases. V shed 7 bases and J 4 bases; nucleotides not matched to a gene: 10. The CDR3 has 16 amino acids. CDR3 sequence reads: CASTQTSGAIPDTQYF. In nucleotides, the CDR3 is TGTGCCAGCACACAGACTAGCGGGGCCATTCCAGATACGCAGTATTTT.

This chain connects TRBV5-6 to TRBJ2-5; 9 bases fit TRBD1. The tail of the sequence fits TRBJ2-7 better, so the J call may be wrong. The CDR3 is 14 amino acids. In germline, CDR1 is SGHDT, CDR2 YYEEEE. The CDR3 DNA sequence: TGTGCCAGCAGCCTGGGACAGGGTATGGGCGAGCAGTACTTC. This translates into CASSLGQGMGEQYF.

This chain links TRBV7-2 with TRBJ2-1, with 14 bases fitting TRBD2. After removal of 5 bases from V and 6 bases from J, the junction contained 12 bases not matched to a gene. The CDR3 consists of 18 residues. CDR1 and CDR2 from the germline V gene are SGHTA and FQGNSA. The CDR3 here is CASSPKTSGRAGRNEQFF. The CDR3 DNA sequence: TGTGCCAGCAGCCCCAAGACTAGCGGGAGGGCCGGTCGCAATGAGCAGTTCTTC.

The chain recombines TRBV12-3 or TRBV12-4 with TRBJ2-7, with a tentative D call TRBD2 (6 bases). V was clipped by 3 bases and J by 7 bases, with 19 bases between them. The CDR3 covers 15 residues. CDR3 in DNA: TGTGCCAGCAGTTTCGCGGGACGGCGATCAATTGAGCAGTACTTC. This encodes CASSFAGRRSIEQYF.

The chain uses TRBV20-1 and TRBJ1-2; D is unresolved. The V end lost 3 bases, the J end lost 4 bases, and 15 bases lay between the germline ends. This CDR3 contains 14 residues. CDR1 and CDR2 (germline): DFQATT, SNEGSKA (reference sequence). Here the CDR3 DNA reads TGCAGTGCTAGGGTACGAGGATCTATCTATGGCTACACCTTC. This encodes CSARVRGSIYGYTF.

V usage is TRBV7-2 and J usage is TRBJ2-3; TRBD2 aligns across 7 bases. In germline, CDR1 is SGHTA, CDR2 FQGNSA. CDR3 length: 17 residues. J gave up 1 base and V 4 bases, and 11 bases lay outside the gene matches. CDR3 nucleotides: TGTGCCAGCAGCTCGGCTTCACTAGCGTACCGCACAGATACGCAGTATTTT. This translates into CASSSASLAYRTDTQYF.

The CDR3 here is CASSPQVDTEAFF. The DNA of the CDR3 is TGTGCCAGCAGCCCCCAGGTGGACACTGAAGCTTTCTTT. The chain joins TRBV6-4 to TRBJ1-1; D call uncertain. Between the trimmed V and J ends, which lost 6 bases and 3 bases, there was a span of 11 bases. The CDR3 runs to 13 residues. Germline V gene sequence: CDR1 MRHNA, CDR2 SNTAGT.

The gene calls are TRBV29-1 and TRBJ2-7, with D tentatively TRBD1 (5 bases). V was cut by 4 bases and J by 2 bases, with 15 bases left in between. This CDR3 is built from 14 residues. CDR1 SQVTM and CDR2 ANQGSEA come from the germline V gene. The CDR3 nucleotides are TGCAGCGTTGTCAGGCAGGGCAACACCTACGAGCAGTACTTC. Translating it yields CSVVRQGNTYEQYF.

The chain is built from TRBV29-1 and TRBJ2-6; D gene uncertain. Trimming pared 7 bases from V and 2 bases from J, leaving 9 bases between. CDR3 length: 13 residues. Germline V CDR1 and CDR2: SQVTM, ANQGSEA. The CDR3 DNA sequence: TGCAGCGCTTGGGGTCCTGGGGCCAACGTCCTGACTTTC. Protein product: CSAWGPGANVLTF.

The V gene is TRBV13, the J gene TRBJ2-7, with 7 bases that match TRBD1. The CDR3 has 13 amino acids. From germline, CDR1 is PRHDT and CDR2 FYEKMQ (reference sequence). The V segment lost 5 bases and the J segment 7 bases; nucleotides outside the gene matches: 8. The CDR3 loop is CASSRIDRDEQYF. The CDR3 coding sequence is TGTGCCAGCAGCCGTATCGACAGGGATGAGCAGTACTTC.

This clonotype was recorded once. This chain connects TRBV11-2 to TRBJ1-2; no definite D call. The CDR3 extends over 16 amino acids. Trimming removed 1 base from V and 1 base from J, with 13 bases in between. Per germline, CDR1 SGHAT and CDR2 FQNNGV. Written as DNA, the CDR3 is TGTGCCAGCAGCTTAGTTGTCGGAGCAAATAACTATGGCTACACCTTC. Its protein is CASSLVVGANNYGYTF.

The rearrangement uses TRBV2 and TRBJ2-1; D is possibly TRBD2 (6 bases). V was trimmed by 4 bases and J by 7 bases, leaving 17 bases between them. CDR3 length: 15 residues. Germline V gene lookup returns CDR1 SNHLY and CDR2 FYNNEI. CDR3: CASSGRRAWVNEQFF. As DNA, the CDR3 is TGTGCCAGCAGTGGACGGAGGGCTTGGGTTAATGAGCAGTTCTTC.

The J gene is TRBJ1-6, the V gene TRBV4-3; D is uncertain. Germline V gene lookup returns CDR1 LGHNA and CDR2 YSLEER. CDR3 size: 13 residues. V was cut by 2 bases and J by 6 bases, with 5 bases left in between. The CDR3 sequence: CASSQHTNSPLHF. The CDR3 DNA reads as TGCGCCAGCAGCCAACACACTAATTCACCCCTCCACTTT.

The chain couples TRBV4-1 to TRBJ2-7; D unresolved. The CDR3 spans 13 residues. Germline CDR1 and CDR2: MGHRA and YSYEKL. V lost 0 bases and J lost 9, with 12 bases in between. In DNA, the CDR3 is TGCGCCAGCAGCCAAGACGACCAACGCCGGCAGTACTTC. Encoded protein: CASSQDDQRRQYF.

A few counts support this clonotype. The chain combines TRBV29-1 with TRBJ2-3; D is uncertain. Germline V gene data show CDR1 as SQVTM and CDR2 as ANQGSEA. Trimming removed 3 bases at V and 10 bases at J, with 20 bases between. CDR3 length: 14 residues. The CDR3: CSVDVDGDNYAQYF. Here the CDR3 DNA reads TGCAGCGTTGATGTTGATGGGGATAATTACGCGCAGTATTTT.

In its sample, this clonotype was seen a few times. The rearrangement links TRBV27 to TRBJ2-7, with D unresolved. The germline gives CDR1 MNHEY, CDR2 SMNVEV (reference sequence). The CDR3 runs 12 residues. Between the trimmed V and J ends, which lost 6 bases and 2 bases, there was a span of 8 bases. The CDR3 sequence: CASSSRPYEQYF. The DNA for the CDR3 is TGTGCCAGCAGCTCCAGGCCCTACGAGCAGTACTTC.

V and J are TRBV29-1 and TRBJ2-2, with 8 bases matching TRBD2. This CDR3 has 13 amino acids. Germline CDR1 and CDR2: SQVTM and ANQGSEA. V was pared by 4 bases and J by 6 bases, with 4 bases of the junction left unmatched. The CDR3 DNA is TGCAGCGTTGCCCCGGGGGGGGCCGGGGAGCTGTTTTTT. Amino acids: CSVAPGGAGELFF.